The T cell receptor (beta chain) under discussion was sequenced for a study of T cell repertoires in cytomegalovirus infection. Looking at the study overall: As its CMV epitopes, the study selected recently identified HLA-C-restricted and well-studied HLA-B-restricted targets. From public TCR beta signatures came an indication of both CMV infection and matching HLA type. Overall study findings and caveats: Ex vivo responses were dominated by HLA-C-restricted CMV-specific TCR beta clonotypes. CMV carriers having the relevant HLA were flagged by cumulative public TCR beta family frequency.

TCRdb independently ran MiXCR on the reads; one entry per CDR3 protein. In the table there are under 450,000 distinct CDR3 sequences, approximately 35% of which are singletons. The CDR3 is made up of 20 amino acids. Losses at the gene ends were 2 bases for V and 0 bases for J; bases not matched to a gene: 15. Looked up from germline, CDR1 is LNHNV and CDR2 is YYDKDF (reference sequence). Regarding this clonotype: What it recognizes is unknown.

Source: cultured PBMCs, taken from culture after CMV antigen stimulation. The genes are TRBV15 and TRBJ2-7, with 11 bases identical to TRBD1. The TCR sequence derives from a human donor in good health (CMV status not recorded). Some clones in this sample may be carry-over from other donors' samples. CDR3 nucleotide sequence: TGTGCCACCAGCAGATATTCCGGGACAGGGGGTTACCTCATCTCCTACGAGCAGTACTTC. Translation: CATSRYSGTGGYLISYEQYF.